This TCR beta chain was captured by sequencing in a study of T cell responses to AZD1222 COVID-19 vaccine. The study's findings and limits: Mostly white British, mostly female donors; authors suggested clonal diversity may be underestimated. Among spike-specific TCRs, nearly half reportedly target unmutated variant regions. Spike regions recognized by vaccine-associated CD4 TCRs spanned the protein, led by 160-218 and 743-854. It was only after the peak T cell response that any repertoires were sampled.

Trimming stripped 5 bases from V and 5 bases from J, with 15 bases between. Germline V CDR1 and CDR2: MNHEY, SVGEGT. The CDR3 loop spans 14 amino acids. Profiling relied on immunoSEQ multiplex PCR, and the TCRdb table lists in-frame clones only, not all of them. Of 150,000 or so clones listed, around 91% are singletons. Details on this clone: Its specificity is unknown.

The sequences come from peripheral blood, collected on day 0 of AZD1222 vaccination. The sequence was obtained from an adult in good health. V gene TRBV6-2 or TRBV6-3 combines with J gene TRBJ2-5; weak D call: TRBD1 (7 bases). This CDR3 is CASSLQGGRETQYF. The CDR3 region has the DNA TGTGCCAGCAGTCTTCAGGGGGGACGGGAGACCCAGTACTTC.